This is a list of T cell receptor beta chains from one sample in a study of OX40 agonist ivuxolimab in advanced cancers. Sequenced by immunoSEQ multiplex PCR; TCRdb stores in-frame clones only, minus some. The sample contains 50,000 to 75,000 clones, 86% of which appear only once. The source material was CD4+ or CD8+ T cells sorted from blood, sampled in a trial of the OX40 agonist ivuxolimab. These receptors were collected from an adult with an advanced solid tumor such as melanoma, head and neck, liver or kidney cancer. Both conserved end residues are part of each CDR3. A D gene is named only where the DNA matches it firmly. The size field is filled for only some rows; it gives once, few, many or a size class.

length,J,size,D,V,CDR3
15,TRBJ2-5,NA,NA,TRBV15,CATSRDQQGLQTQYF
13,TRBJ2-7,NA,TRBD2,TRBV5-1,CASSRSGDYEQYF
13,TRBJ1-5,once,NA,TRBV7-9,CASSPGQNQPQHF
14,TRBJ2-1,few,TRBD2,TRBV4-3,CASSQDQTSGTKFF
15,TRBJ2-5,NA,NA,TRBV9,CASSDGGKGAETQYF
15,TRBJ2-1,NA,TRBD2,TRBV19,CASSIAAGGPREQFF
16,TRBJ2-6,NA,NA,TRBV27,CASRRGGESGANVLTF
15,TRBJ2-1,NA,NA,TRBV6-1,CASSEQPSSYNEQFF
15,TRBJ2-3,NA,TRBD1,TRBV10-3,CAIRGQGVGTDTQYF
14,TRBJ1-1,NA,NA,TRBV6-1,CAISEWGQNTEAFF
18,TRBJ2-1,once,TRBD2,TRBV28,CASSQTSGRVPAYNEQFF
15,TRBJ1-5,once,NA,TRBV27,CASSFSLQPNQPQHF
14,TRBJ1-2,few,TRBD1,TRBV25-1,CASSPEGQVDGYTF
15,TRBJ2-1,NA,TRBD2,TRBV5-1,CASSSQRGGYNEQFF
15,TRBJ1-5,NA,NA,TRBV6-5,CASSPRGVRWGPQHF
17,TRBJ2-3,NA,TRBD1,TRBV7-8,CASSLNGQGASTDTQYF
14,TRBJ2-7,once,TRBD2,TRBV14,CASSQLAGGREQYF
15,TRBJ2-1,NA,TRBD2,TRBV30,CAWSVTGGRYNEQFF